Each of the 16 T cell receptor beta chains below was sequenced from the same sample in a study of blood T cell repertoires in COVID-19 (dated by TCRdb to 2018 to 2021). Library method: the immunoSEQ multiplex PCR assay. This immuneACCESS table, as held by TCRdb, lists in-frame sequences with V and J called but not all clones. Of the missing ones, under half trace to an unresolved V gene in checked studies; the others have no known cause. The sample table contains 450,000 to 500,000 clones; only one count was recorded for roughly 87% of them. 0.7% of the sample rests with the top ten. The sample comprised PBMCs or T cells enriched from blood (not recorded which). The receptors come from a woman under 30 who had recovered from COVID-19.

The chain joins TRBV7-2 to TRBJ2-7, with D tentatively TRBD2 (6 bases). Trimming pared 5 bases from V and 6 bases from J, leaving 23 bases between. This CDR3 comprises 16 residues. Germline values: CDR1 SGHTA, CDR2 FQGNSA. The CDR3, as DNA: TGTGCCAGCAGCCCGCAGACTAGGATTTTCCCCGGCGAGCAGTACTTC. Translation gives CASSPQTRIFPGEQYF.

The chain carries TRBV12-3 or TRBV12-4 and TRBJ1-1; no reliable D call. The CDR3 contains 13 residues. V lost 1 base and J lost 7, with 10 bases in between. CDR3 protein: CASSLGGMVEAFF. The CDR3 region has the DNA TGTGCCAGCAGTTTAGGAGGGATGGTTGAAGCTTTCTTT.

The chain's CDR3 is CASMWSGSEQYF. For the CDR3, the DNA is TGTGCCAGCATGTGGTCGGGGTCCGAGCAGTACTTC. The rearrangement joins TRBV28 to TRBJ2-7; D is possibly TRBD2 (5 bases). The germline V and J ends were trimmed by 7 bases and 6 bases, with 13 bases remaining between them. CDR1 is MDHEN, CDR2 SYDVKM, per germline. This CDR3 contains 12 residues.

The rearrangement joins TRBV27 to TRBJ1-1, with D possibly matching TRBD1 (5 bases). The V gene lost 6 bases and the J gene lost 4 bases, with 12 bases spanning the gap. This CDR3 is built from 13 residues. CDR1 MNHEY and CDR2 SMNVEV come from the germline V gene (reference sequence). CDR3 amino acids: CASRNSGSTEAFF. The DNA of the CDR3 is TGTGCCAGCAGAAATTCAGGGTCCACTGAAGCTTTCTTT.

This chain joins TRBV28 and TRBJ1-3, with 7 bases aligning to TRBD1. J gave up 0 bases and V 3 bases, and 8 bases lay outside the gene matches. There are 17 residues in the CDR3. Germline CDR1 reads MDHEN; CDR2 reads SYDVKM. CDR3 in DNA: TGTGCCAGCAGTTTGTACAGGGGTCGGGGCTCTGGAAACACCATATATTTT. This sequence encodes CASSLYRGRGSGNTIYF.

This clone was seen just once. The V gene is TRBV25-1, the J gene TRBJ1-3; a possible D gene is TRBD1 (6 bases). This CDR3 spans 14 amino acids. V lost 8 bases to trimming and J lost 0 bases, with 11 bases between them. CDR1 and CDR2 from the germline V gene are MGHDK and SYGVNS. CDR3 region: CASADSLSGNTIYF. The CDR3 DNA is TGTGCCAGCGCGGACAGCCTCTCTGGAAACACCATATATTTT. Full variable domain (remainder filled in from reference TRBV25-1 and TRBJ1-3): EADIYQTPRYLVIGTGKKITLECSQTMGHDKMYWYQQDPGMELHLIHYSYGVNSTEKGDLSSESTVSRIRTEHFPLTLESARPSHTSQYLCASADSLSGNTIYFGEGSWLTVV.

This clone was seen only once. V gene TRBV27 combines with J gene TRBJ2-7; possibly TRBD1 for D (5 bases). The CDR3 has 14 amino acids. Germline-derived CDR1 and CDR2 are MNHEY and SMNVEV (reference sequence). Trimming stripped 2 bases from V and 0 bases from J, with 8 bases between. CDR3: CASSLGALSYEQYF. The CDR3 nucleotides are TGTGCCAGCAGTTTAGGGGCCCTCTCCTACGAGCAGTACTTC.

The chain carries TRBV3-1 (or the pseudogene TRBV3-2) and TRBJ2-1; 9 bases map to TRBD1. The length of the CDR3 is 15 residues. The trim removed 3 bases at V and 6 bases at J, leaving 6 bases unmatched. Germline CDR1 LGHDT, CDR2 YNNKEL (reference sequence). The CDR3, as DNA: TGTGCCAGCAGCCAGATAGGGACAGGGATCAATGAGCAGTTCTTC. This codes for CASSQIGTGINEQFF.

The V call is TRBV2, the J call TRBJ2-5, with 8 bases that match TRBD1. Germline V gene lookup returns CDR1 SNHLY and CDR2 FYNNEI. There are 17 residues in the CDR3. V shed 4 bases and J 3 bases; nucleotides not matched to a gene: 13. CDR3 sequence (DNA): TGTGCCAGCAGTGCGACGCTCCTAGGACAGGGAAAAGAGACCCAGTACTTC. It is translated as CASSATLLGQGKETQYF. The full variable domain, rest sourced from reference TRBV2 and TRBJ2-5, is EPEVTQTPSHQVTQMGQEVILRCVPISNHLYFYWYRQILGQKVEFLVSFYNNEISEKSEIFDDQFSVERPDGSNFTLKIRSTKLEDSAMYFCASSATLLGQGKETQYFGPGTRLLVL.

A single count supports this clone. The chain carries TRBV16 and TRBJ1-2; a weak D match, TRBD1 (6 bases). V was cut by 4 bases and J by 7 bases, with 13 bases left in between. The CDR3 is made up of 13 amino acids. Germline V gives CDR1 KGHSY, CDR2 FQNENV. CDR3 nucleotide sequence: TGTGCCAGCAGCCTACGGGGGGCTGGTGGCTACACCTTC. Translation: CASSLRGAGGYTF.

This chain joins TRBV6-5 and TRBJ2-2; TRBD1 matches 8 bases. From germline, CDR1 is MNHEY and CDR2 SVGAGI. This CDR3 spans 14 amino acids. With 6 bases clipped from V and 4 bases from J, the junction kept 4 bases outside the gene matches. The CDR3 sequence: CASSSTGATGELFF. For the CDR3, the DNA is TGTGCCAGCAGCTCGACAGGGGCCACCGGGGAGCTGTTTTTT.

The chain has TRBV5-1 and TRBJ1-1; D not resolved. The germline V gene encodes CDR1 SGHRS and CDR2 YFSETQ. With 0 bases removed from V and 7 bases from J, the gap between germline ends came to 7 bases. The CDR3 has 12 amino acids. In DNA, the CDR3 is TGCGCCAGCAGCTTGGGACAAGTTGAAGCTTTCTTT. It encodes CASSLGQVEAFF.

This clone has just a few counts. This chain uses TRBV19 with TRBJ2-3, with a tentative D call TRBD1 (5 bases). V lost 2 bases, J lost 2 bases, and 11 bases lay in between. Germline lookup yields CDR1 LNHDA and CDR2 SQIVND (reference sequence). This CDR3 has 15 amino acids. CDR3 nucleotides: TGTGCCAGTAGTATACCAGGGAAAGCCACAGATACGCAGTATTTT. It yields the protein CASSIPGKATDTQYF.

The J gene is TRBJ2-5, the V gene TRBV7-2; weak D call: TRBD2 (7 bases). V dropped 4 bases and J dropped 5 bases, with 23 bases sitting between them. Germline CDR1 and CDR2: SGHTA and FQGNSA. This CDR3 region has 17 residues. Here the CDR3 reads CASSWNFGGPQGETQYF. In nucleotides, the CDR3 is TGTGCCAGCAGCTGGAATTTCGGGGGGCCGCAGGGGGAGACCCAGTACTTC.

The V and J genes are TRBV7-2 and TRBJ1-5; D is possibly TRBD1 (5 bases). The CDR3 sequence is 14 residues long. Per germline, CDR1 SGHTA and CDR2 FQGNSA. With 2 bases removed from V and 8 bases from J, the gap between germline ends came to 13 bases. This CDR3 is CASSLRGEVKPQHF. The CDR3 region has the DNA TGTGCCAGCAGCTTACGGGGGGAAGTGAAGCCCCAGCATTTT.

This clone came up once. The V call is TRBV5-6, the J call TRBJ1-1, with 8 positions matching TRBD1. The germline gives CDR1 SGHDT, CDR2 YYEEEE. This CDR3 spans 14 amino acids. The junction had 2 bases not matched to a gene; V was cut back by 3 bases and J by 1 base. Here the CDR3 DNA reads TGTGCCAGCAGCTATGGACAGGGGAACACTGAAGCTTTCTTT. Protein: CASSYGQGNTEAFF. Drawing the rest from reference TRBV5-6 and TRBJ1-1, the complete variable domain is DAGVTQSPTHLIKTRGQQVTLRCSPKSGHDTVSWYQQALGQGPQFIFQYYEEEERQRGNFPDRFSGHQFPNYSSELNVNALLLGDSALYLCASSYGQGNTEAFFGQGTRLTVV.